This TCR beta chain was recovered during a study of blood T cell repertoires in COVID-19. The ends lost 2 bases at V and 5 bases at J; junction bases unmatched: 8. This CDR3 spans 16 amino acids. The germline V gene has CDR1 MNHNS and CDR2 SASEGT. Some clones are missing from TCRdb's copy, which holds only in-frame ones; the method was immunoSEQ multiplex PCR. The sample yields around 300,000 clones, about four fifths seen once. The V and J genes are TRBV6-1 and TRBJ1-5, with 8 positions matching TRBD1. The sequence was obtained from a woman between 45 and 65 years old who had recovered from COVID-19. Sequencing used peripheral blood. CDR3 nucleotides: TGTGCCAGCAGTGAACAGGGGGCAGGGTCGGATCAGCCCCAGCATTTT. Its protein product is CASSEQGAGSDQPQHF.